The 20 T cell receptor beta chains below come from one sample, sequenced in a study of glioma-infiltrating T cells. Amplification of TCR alpha and beta CDR3 regions from RNA used iRepertoire nested multiplex PCR. TCRdb passed the multiplex PCR reads through MiXCR, listing each CDR3 protein once. The table shows 85,000 to 110,000 distinct CDR3 sequences, with around 31% occurring only once. What was sequenced was glioma tissue, nonneoplastic brain tissue, or PBMCs (not recorded which). The source of these receptors is a human donor with low-grade glioma or glioblastoma, undergoing nonglioma brain surgery, or in good health (not recorded which).

This clonotype was seen ten or more times. V is TRBV20-1 and J is TRBJ1-1; possibly TRBD1 for D (6 bases). The CDR3 is 12 amino acids. CDR1 and CDR2 (germline): DFQATT, SNEGSKA (reference sequence). The CDR3 sequence: CRPDSLNTEAFF. The CDR3 DNA reads TGCAGACCGGACAGTTTGAACACTGAAGCTTTCTTT.

The chain recombines TRBV19 with TRBJ1-5; no firm D call. CDR1 is LNHDA and CDR2 is SQIVND in the germline V gene (reference sequence). V dropped 9 bases and J dropped 2 bases, with 14 bases sitting between them. The CDR3 totals 14 residues. CDR3 nucleotides: TGTGCCAGCTGTCACTATGGTGGCAATCAGCCCCAGCATTTT. This sequence encodes CASCHYGGNQPQHF. The full variable domain, with the rest looked up from reference TRBV19 and TRBJ1-5, is DGGITQSPKYLFRKEGQNVTLSCEQNLNHDAMYWYRQDPGQGLRLIYYSQIVNDFQKGDIAEGYSVSREKKESFPLTVTSAQKNPTAFYLCASCHYGGNQPQHFGDGTRLSIL.

This clonotype appeared many times. V gene TRBV20-1 combines with J gene TRBJ2-5; 10 positions match TRBD2. The germline V gene has CDR1 DFQATT and CDR2 SNEGSKA (reference sequence). The CDR3 is 14 residues long. The trim removed 6 bases at V and 1 base at J, leaving 5 bases unmatched. CDR3 nucleotide sequence: TGCAGTGCCCCAGCGGGGGGGGCCCAAGAGACCCAGTACTTC. The encoded protein is CSAPAGGAQETQYF.

On this clonotype: Being one base from a much bigger clone, this may be a read error. Lacking the conserved final phenylalanine or tryptophan, this CDR3 likely reflects a read error. The chain recombines TRBV24-1 with TRBJ1-5; TRBD1 is a possible D gene (5 bases). The CDR3 extends over 13 amino acids. CDR1 is KGHDR, CDR2 SFDVKD, per germline. V shed 5 bases and J shed 4 bases, with 8 bases lying between them. The CDR3 protein is CATSVQGNQPQHS. The DNA for the CDR3 is TGTGCCACCAGTGTGCAGGGTAATCAGCCCCAGCATTCT.

This clonotype was picked up many times. J is TRBJ2-5 and V is TRBV6-4; possible D gene TRBD2, 6 bases. Germline CDR1 and CDR2: MRHNA and SNTAGT. The length of the CDR3 is 15 residues. V gave up 6 bases and J gave up 1 base, with 15 bases separating them. This chain's CDR3 is CASSPSGYSQETQYF. CDR3 DNA: TGTGCCAGCAGCCCGAGCGGGTACTCCCAAGAGACCCAGTACTTC.

The chain carries TRBV6-1 and TRBJ2-2, with 9 bases that match TRBD1. The CDR3 runs to 14 residues. The germline gives CDR1 MNHNS, CDR2 SASEGT. The ends lost 5 bases at V and 7 bases at J; junction bases unmatched: 5. DNA for the CDR3: TGTGCCAGCAGTAGGACAGGGGATCGCGGGGAGCTGTTTTTT. As protein: CASSRTGDRGELFF.

Comments on this clonotype: A much larger clone lies one base from this, so it may be a read error. The chain joins TRBV6-2 or TRBV6-3 to TRBJ1-2, with a tentative D call TRBD1 (5 bases). CDR1 and CDR2 from the germline V gene are MNHEY and SVGEGT. V lost 2 bases and J lost 7, with 14 bases in between. This CDR3 has 14 residues. The CDR3 DNA reads TGTGCCAGCAGTTACAGTGGGGGAACGGGTGGCTACACCTTC. This sequence encodes CASSYSGGTGGYTF.

This clonotype was observed many times. The chain combines TRBV27 with TRBJ2-5, with D uncertain. The V end lost 3 bases, the J end lost 1 base, and 6 bases lay between the germline ends. Per germline, CDR1 MNHEY and CDR2 SMNVEV (reference sequence). The CDR3 is 13 amino acids. The CDR3 region is CASSFLPQETQYF. The CDR3 bases are TGTGCCAGCAGTTTCCTGCCCCAAGAGACCCAGTACTTC.

This clonotype was observed a handful of times. The CDR3 loop is CASRNGGGSPLHF. CDR3 DNA sequence: TGTGCCAGCAGAAACGGGGGCGGCTCACCCCTCCACTTT. The V gene is TRBV2, the J gene TRBJ1-6; possible D gene TRBD1, 6 bases. CDR1 is SNHLY and CDR2 is FYNNEI in the germline V gene. The CDR3 contains 13 residues. The ends were cut back, 6 bases at V and 10 bases at J, with 13 bases in the middle.

Points on this clonotype: At one of its ends the junction is not consistent with the germline gene, which may arise from a read error. This chain links TRBV27 with TRBJ2-7; D unclear. From germline, CDR1 is MNHEY and CDR2 SMNVEV (reference sequence). The CDR3 runs to 13 residues. The CDR3 here is CSSSFKSIHEQYF. The DNA for the CDR3 is TGTTCCAGCAGTTTCAAGAGCATCCACGAGCAGTACTTC.

This clonotype was recorded at least ten times. V usage is TRBV24-1 and J usage is TRBJ2-7; 8 bases match TRBD1. V gave up 10 bases and J gave up 0 bases; unmatched junction bases: 7. The CDR3 has 14 amino acids. Germline-derived CDR1 and CDR2 are KGHDR and SFDVKD. CDR3 residues: CATRRQGSSYEQYF. The CDR3 coding sequence is TGTGCCACGCGCCGACAGGGGAGCTCCTACGAGCAGTACTTC.

This clonotype was seen many times. The chain recombines TRBV7-2 with TRBJ1-1, with 8 bases identical to TRBD1. The CDR3 is 15 amino acids. V lost 5 bases and J lost 5; bases outside the gene matches: 10. CDR1 and CDR2 (germline): SGHTA, FQGNSA. The DNA of the CDR3 is TGTGCCAGCAGCCCCCAGGGGGCGGGGGGGACTGAAGCTTTCTTT. Its translation is CASSPQGAGGTEAFF.

This clonotype occurred many times. The chain is built from TRBV7-9 and TRBJ2-5, with 9 positions matching TRBD1. V trimming: 5 bases; J trimming: 4 bases; junction bases outside the gene matches: 5. This CDR3 has 14 amino acids. The germline gives CDR1 SEHNR, CDR2 FQNEAQ (reference sequence). The CDR3 loop reads CASSNRGRRETQYF. The CDR3 coding sequence is TGTGCCAGCAGCAACAGGGGGCGTAGAGAGACCCAGTACTTC.

About this clonotype: A junction boundary mismatches the germline segment, possibly from a read error. The chain recombines TRBV28 with TRBJ2-7; tentative D call: TRBD1 (5 bases). The CDR3 runs 13 residues. From germline, CDR1 is MDHEN and CDR2 SYDVKM. The CDR3 spells CASSSGNSYEHYF. CDR3 coding DNA: TGTGCCAGCAGTTCAGGGAATTCCTACGAGCATTATTTC. The full variable domain, completed using reference TRBV28 and TRBJ2-7, is DVKVTQSSRYLVKRTGEKVFLECVQDMDHENMFWYRQDPGLGLRLIYFSYDVKMKEKGDIPEGYSVSREKKERFSLILESASTNQTSMYLCASSSGNSYEHYFGPGTRLTVT.

This clonotype was recorded at least ten times. V usage is TRBV7-9 and J usage is TRBJ2-3; 10 positions match TRBD2. V dropped 4 bases and J dropped 3; count of bases not matched to a gene: 4. Germline loops: CDR1 SEHNR, CDR2 FQNEAQ (reference sequence). This CDR3 spans 15 amino acids. This chain's CDR3 is CASSSGLAETDTQYF. CDR3 DNA: TGTGCCAGCAGCTCAGGACTAGCGGAGACAGATACGCAGTATTTT.

With respect to this clonotype: One junction end disagrees with the germline gene, perhaps due to a read error. The rearrangement joins TRBV20-1 to TRBJ1-1; D is possibly TRBD1 (5 bases). Looked up from germline, CDR1 is DFQATT and CDR2 is SNEGSKA (reference sequence). The length of the CDR3 is 13 residues. The CDR3 reads CSAWTPMNTEAFF. DNA of the CDR3: TGCAGTGCTTGGACACCTATGAACACTGAGGCTTTCTTT.

This clonotype appeared a few times. The chain employs TRBV3-1 and TRBJ1-2; D possibly corresponds to TRBD1 (6 bases). Trimming took 6 bases from V and 8 from J, leaving 13 bases between them. Germline V gene data show CDR1 as LGHDT and CDR2 as YNNKEL (reference sequence). The CDR3 consists of 12 residues. CDR3 in DNA: TGTGCCAGCAGACAGGCAGGGGACGGCTACACCTTC. This sequence encodes CASRQAGDGYTF.

A word on this clonotype: Relative to the germline gene, one junction end is altered; a read error may explain this. The chain combines TRBV6-1 with TRBJ2-5; D is possibly TRBD1 or TRBD2 (5 bases each). The CDR3 runs to 15 residues. From germline, CDR1 is MNHNS and CDR2 SASEGT. CDR3: CASSQDTVTVGTQHF. The DNA of the CDR3 is TGTGCCAGCAGCCAAGATACGGTCACCGTCGGGACCCAGCACTTC.

This clonotype was recorded many times. The rearrangement links TRBV2 to TRBJ2-5; 9 nucleotides agree with TRBD1. With 8 bases clipped from V and 5 bases from J, the junction kept 9 bases outside the gene matches. The CDR3 has 14 amino acids. Germline values: CDR1 SNHLY, CDR2 FYNNEI. The CDR3, as DNA: TGTGCCAGCGGGGAGGGGACAGGGTTGGAGACCCAGTACTTC. Its protein is CASGEGTGLETQYF. The whole variable domain, remainder taken from reference TRBV2 and TRBJ2-5, is EPEVTQTPSHQVTQMGQEVILRCVPISNHLYFYWYRQILGQKVEFLVSFYNNEISEKSEIFDDQFSVERPDGSNFTLKIRSTKLEDSAMYFCASGEGTGLETQYFGPGTRLLVL.

This clonotype was observed at least ten times. CDR3 protein: CASSYRGYGYTF. The DNA of the CDR3 is TGTGCCAGCAGTTACAGGGGGTATGGCTACACCTTC. The gene calls are TRBV2 and TRBJ1-2, with 8 bases fitting TRBD1. Germline trimming cut 5 bases from V and 5 bases from J; bases unmatched to any gene: 1. This CDR3 is 12 amino acids long. CDR1 and CDR2 from the germline V gene are SNHLY and FYNNEI.